The 23 T cell receptor beta chains below all came from one sample that was sequenced in a study of blood T cell repertoires in COVID-19. Sequencing used immunoSEQ multiplex PCR; TCRdb keeps in-frame clones, though not all of them. The sample includes about 220,000 clones, 82% seen only once; the top ten take approximately 5.6%. Sequencing input: peripheral blood. The origin of the receptors is a woman aged 65 to 85 with COVID-19, enrolled during active disease.

The chain couples TRBV21-1 to TRBJ2-1; the table's D call of TRBD1 was not tested on the DNA. TRBV21-1 is a pseudogene. The CDR3 extends over 13 amino acids. CDR3 DNA: TGTGCCCCTAGTGGGGACAGCCGCGATGAGCAGTTCTTC. This sequence encodes CAPSGDSRDEQFF.

This chain links TRBV5-1 with TRBJ1-1; 8 bases align to TRBD1. Germline CDR1 SGHRS, CDR2 YFSETQ. V lost 3 bases and J lost 5; bases outside the gene matches: 9. CDR3 length: 15 residues. The CDR3 DNA reads TGCGCCAGCAGCTCTACAGGACAGGGTGGGACTGAAGCTTTCTTT. This sequence encodes CASSSTGQGGTEAFF.

The chain is built from TRBV6-9 and TRBJ1-2, with D possibly being TRBD1 (5 bases). From germline, CDR1 is MNHGY and CDR2 SVAAGI. There are 16 residues in the CDR3. The V and J ends lost 11 bases and 6 bases respectively, with 28 bases between them. The CDR3 DNA is TGTGCCGCTCGATGCCCCACCACGGACATCATCGATGGCTACACCTTC. As protein: CAARCPTTDIIDGYTF.

The chain uses TRBV27 and TRBJ1-4; perhaps TRBD1 as D (5 bases). The CDR3 consists of 14 residues. Trimming left V 4 bases short and J 3 bases short, with 9 bases between. Germline V gene data show CDR1 as MNHEY and CDR2 as SMNVEV (reference sequence). The CDR3 bases are TGTGCCAGCAGTTATACAGGCGCTAATGAAAAACTGTTTTTT. Residues: CASSYTGANEKLFF. Using reference TRBV27 and TRBJ1-4 for the parts outside the CDR3, the full variable domain is EAQVTQNPRYLITVTGKKLTVTCSQNMNHEYMSWYRQDPGLGLRQIYYSMNVEVTDKGDVPEGYKVSRKEKRNFPLILESPSPNQTSLYFCASSYTGANEKLFFGSGTQLSVL.

The gene calls are TRBV4-3 and TRBJ1-3; D may be TRBD1 (5 bases). V was trimmed by 0 bases and J by 4 bases, leaving 13 bases between them. The germline CDR1 and CDR2 sequences are LGHNA and YSLEER. CDR3 length: 16 amino acids. Here the CDR3 reads CASSQDTSRAGNTIYF. The CDR3 region has the DNA TGCGCCAGCAGCCAAGATACCAGCAGGGCCGGAAACACCATATATTTT.

The chain combines TRBV5-4 with TRBJ2-1; 11 positions agree with TRBD2. The CDR3 sequence is 15 residues long. Germline trimming cut 4 bases from V and 4 bases from J; bases unmatched to any gene: 4. Germline V gene data show CDR1 as SGHNT and CDR2 as YYREEE (reference sequence). As DNA, the CDR3 is TGTGCCAGCAGCCCGACTAGCGGGACTTACAATGAGCAGTTCTTC. This sequence encodes CASSPTSGTYNEQFF.

V and J are TRBV11-1 and TRBJ2-7; 8 bases are a match to TRBD1. This CDR3 contains 16 residues. V gave up 1 base and J gave up 5 bases; unmatched junction bases: 10. Per germline, CDR1 SGHAT and CDR2 FQDESV (reference sequence). The CDR3 reads CASSLERQGASHEQYF. CDR3 coding DNA: TGTGCCAGCAGCTTAGAGAGGCAGGGGGCGTCCCACGAGCAGTACTTC.

The V and J genes are TRBV18 and TRBJ1-6, with 7 bases aligning to TRBD1. Per germline, CDR1 KGHSH and CDR2 LQKENI. The CDR3 runs to 15 residues. The J segment lost 10 bases and the V segment lost 6 bases, leaving 12 bases of the junction unmatched. CDR3 amino acids: CASSERTGGESPLHF. The CDR3 bases are TGTGCCAGCTCGGAAAGGACAGGCGGGGAATCACCCCTCCACTTT. The complete variable domain, with remaining parts taken from reference TRBV18 and TRBJ1-6, reads NAGVMQNPRHLVRRRGQEARLRCSPMKGHSHVYWYRQLPEEGLKFMVYLQKENIIDESGMPKERFSAEFPKEGPSILRIQQVVRGDSAAYFCASSERTGGESPLHFGNGTRLTVT.

The chain joins TRBV19 to TRBJ1-3; no firm D call. The CDR3 contains 15 residues. Germline V gene sequence: CDR1 LNHDA, CDR2 SQIVND (reference sequence). Trimming left V 7 bases short and J 0 bases short, with 13 bases between. The DNA of the CDR3 is TGTGCCAGTAACTGGGGAGGGAGCTCTGGAAACACCATATATTTT. Translation gives CASNWGGSSGNTIYF.

V usage is TRBV7-3 and J usage is TRBJ2-1, with 12 nucleotides matching TRBD1. The germline V gene encodes CDR1 SGHTA and CDR2 FQGTGA. Losses at the gene ends were 5 bases for V and 6 bases for J; bases not matched to a gene: 5. The CDR3 is 15 amino acids. CDR3 nucleotides: TGTGCCAGCAGCCTTAGGGGACAGGGGGCCAATGAGCAGTTCTTC. It specifies CASSLRGQGANEQFF. Full variable domain (outside the CDR3, taken from reference TRBV7-3 and TRBJ2-1): GAGVSQTPSNKVTEKGKYVELRCDPISGHTALYWYRQSLGQGPEFLIYFQGTGAADDSGLPNDRFFAVRPEGSVSTLKIQRTERGDSAVYLCASSLRGQGANEQFFGPGTRLTVL.

The V call is TRBV7-2, the J call TRBJ2-1; D may be TRBD1 (6 bases). The CDR3 is 16 amino acids. Deletions cut 3 bases from V and 4 bases from J, with 16 bases between. CDR1 and CDR2 (germline): SGHTA, FQGNSA. The CDR3 reads CASSLGASVTYNEQFF. DNA for the CDR3: TGTGCCAGCAGCTTGGGGGCGAGCGTGACGTACAATGAGCAGTTCTTC.

This clone came up a few times. This sequence joins TRBV14 and TRBJ2-7, with no clear D. Germline V gene data show CDR1 as SGHDN and CDR2 as FVKESK. V was cut by 4 bases and J by 7 bases, with 17 bases left in between. This CDR3 spans 14 amino acids. The CDR3 nucleotides read TGTGCCAGCAGCCCTGGAGCTAGGCTTTATGAGCAGTACTTC. The encoded protein is CASSPGARLYEQYF.

V usage is TRBV7-9 and J usage is TRBJ2-7; 7 bases align to TRBD2. CDR1 SEHNR and CDR2 FQNEAQ come from the germline V gene (reference sequence). V lost 2 bases and J lost 7; bases outside the gene matches: 11. The CDR3 has 15 amino acids. CDR3 region: CASSLLGAGVREQYF. CDR3 coding DNA: TGTGCCAGCAGCTTACTCGGGGCGGGAGTTCGGGAGCAGTACTTC.

This clone appeared a few times. The germline gene is not matched at one end of the junction; a read error may be the cause. The chain is built from TRBV3-1 (or the pseudogene TRBV3-2) and TRBJ1-2, with D possibly TRBD1 on 6 matching bases. The germline CDR1 and CDR2 sequences are LGHDT and YNNKEL (reference sequence). This CDR3 has 13 amino acids. The CDR3 sequence: CASSPVSGGHSDF. The DNA for the CDR3 is TGTGCCAGCAGCCCCGTTTCCGGGGGGCATAGCGACTTC.

The chain carries TRBV19 and TRBJ2-3, with TRBD2 as a possible D gene (6 bases). The germline V gene encodes CDR1 LNHDA and CDR2 SQIVND (reference sequence). This CDR3 has 14 amino acids. Trimming left V 8 bases short and J 2 bases short, with 14 bases between. CDR3 residues: CASSNGGLTDTQYF. CDR3 nucleotides: TGTGCCAGTTCTAACGGGGGACTCACAGATACGCAGTATTTT.

This chain uses TRBV7-2 with TRBJ1-2; D is perhaps TRBD1 (5 bases). The CDR3 is 14 amino acids. CDR1 and CDR2 (germline): SGHTA, FQGNSA. The V gene lost 4 bases and the J gene lost 2 bases, with 11 bases spanning the gap. The CDR3 here is CASSWAGPNYGYTF. CDR3 nucleotides: TGTGCCAGCAGCTGGGCAGGGCCAAACTATGGCTACACCTTC.

V gene TRBV5-4 combines with J gene TRBJ1-3; D remains unclear. Germline CDR1 is SGHNT and CDR2 is YYREEE (reference sequence). CDR3 length equals 14 residues. V was clipped by 3 bases and J by 3 bases, with 10 bases between them. CDR3 sequence: CASSSPRLGNTIYF. DNA for the CDR3: TGTGCCAGCAGCTCGCCGCGACTTGGAAACACCATATATTTT.

The count of this clone is one. The chain joins TRBV7-2 to TRBJ2-5; TRBD2 matches 16 bases. The CDR3 contains 17 residues. Trimming at V came to 5 bases and at J to 5 bases, leaving 8 bases not matched to a gene. Germline CDR1 and CDR2: SGHTA and FQGNSA. Here the CDR3 reads CASSLGTSGRGHETQYF. In nucleotides, the CDR3 is TGTGCCAGCAGCCTAGGGACTAGCGGGAGGGGCCACGAGACCCAGTACTTC.

This chain links TRBV19 with TRBJ1-1; the D gene is possibly TRBD1 (6 bases). The V end lost 3 bases, the J end lost 5 bases, and 13 bases lay between the germline ends. The CDR3 has 14 residues. Germline CDR1 reads LNHDA; CDR2 reads SQIVND (reference sequence). CDR3 sequence: CASSMGNRVTEAFF. In DNA form, the CDR3 reads TGTGCCAGTAGTATGGGTAACAGGGTAACTGAAGCTTTCTTT.

The chain uses TRBV28 and TRBJ1-6; possible D gene TRBD1, 5 bases. The V end lost 5 bases, the J end lost 10 bases, and 18 bases lay between the germline ends. Germline loops: CDR1 MDHEN, CDR2 SYDVKM. The CDR3 totals 15 residues. The CDR3 reads CASSISRVGRSPLHF. CDR3 DNA: TGTGCCAGCAGTATCTCCAGGGTCGGTCGCTCACCCCTCCACTTT. The whole variable domain, remainder taken from reference TRBV28 and TRBJ1-6, is DVKVTQSSRYLVKRTGEKVFLECVQDMDHENMFWYRQDPGLGLRLIYFSYDVKMKEKGDIPEGYSVSREKKERFSLILESASTNQTSMYLCASSISRVGRSPLHFGNGTRLTVT.

V and J are TRBV18 and TRBJ2-1; no definite D call. Germline V lookup: CDR1 KGHSH, CDR2 LQKENI. The CDR3 covers 12 residues. V lost 3 bases, J lost 6 bases, and 6 bases lay in between. The CDR3 DNA reads TGTGCCAGCTCACCCTACGCCAATGAGCAGTTCTTC. The encoded protein is CASSPYANEQFF.

This sequence joins TRBV6-6 and TRBJ2-6; 8 nucleotides match TRBD1. Trimming removed 4 bases from V and 2 bases from J; junction bases left unmatched: 1. Germline CDR1 and CDR2: MNHNY and SVGAGI (reference sequence). The CDR3 has 15 amino acids. The CDR3 DNA reads TGTGCCAGCAGTTTGGACAGGGCTGGGGCCAACGTCCTGACTTTC. Amino acids: CASSLDRAGANVLTF.

V and J are TRBV5-1 and TRBJ1-2, with TRBD1 matching over 7 bases. The ends lost 4 bases at V and 0 bases at J; junction bases unmatched: 9. Per germline, CDR1 SGHRS and CDR2 YFSETQ. This CDR3 region has 16 residues. CDR3 sequence: CASSKSGTATNYGYTF. Here the CDR3 DNA reads TGCGCCAGCAGCAAATCCGGGACAGCTACTAACTATGGCTACACCTTC.